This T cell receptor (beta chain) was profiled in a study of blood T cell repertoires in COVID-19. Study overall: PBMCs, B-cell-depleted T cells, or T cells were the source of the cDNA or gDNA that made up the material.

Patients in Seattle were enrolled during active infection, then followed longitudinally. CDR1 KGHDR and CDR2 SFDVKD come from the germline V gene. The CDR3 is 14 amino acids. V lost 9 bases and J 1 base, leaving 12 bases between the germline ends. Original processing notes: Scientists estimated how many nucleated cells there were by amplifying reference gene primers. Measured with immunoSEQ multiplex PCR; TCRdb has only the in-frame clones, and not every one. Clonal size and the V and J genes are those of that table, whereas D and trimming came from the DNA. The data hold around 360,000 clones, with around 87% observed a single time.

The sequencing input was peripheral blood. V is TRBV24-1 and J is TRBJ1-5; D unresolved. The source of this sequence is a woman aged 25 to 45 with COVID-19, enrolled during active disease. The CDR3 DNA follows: TGTGCCACCGGGCTGGGAGGAAGCAATCAGCCCCAGCATTTT. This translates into CATGLGGSNQPQHF.